This T cell receptor beta chain was recorded in a study of T cells in localized non-small cell lung cancer. Produced via immunoSEQ multiplex PCR; TCRdb's table is partial and in-frame only. The sample carries under 70,000 clones, 86% recorded once. Trimming removed 4 bases at V and 7 bases at J, with 14 bases between. The CDR3 has 14 residues. Germline V lookup: CDR1 GTSNPN, CDR2 SVGIG (reference sequence). The chain carries TRBV30 and TRBJ1-6; tentatively, D is TRBD1 (5 bases). The material was peripheral blood, obtained before any cancer treatment. The receptor was isolated from a woman aged 35 to 69 with stage I lung adenocarcinoma. In DNA form, the CDR3 reads TGTGCCTGGAAGCTAGGGGCGGGAAATTCACCCCTCCACTTT. Protein sequence: CAWKLGAGNSPLHF.